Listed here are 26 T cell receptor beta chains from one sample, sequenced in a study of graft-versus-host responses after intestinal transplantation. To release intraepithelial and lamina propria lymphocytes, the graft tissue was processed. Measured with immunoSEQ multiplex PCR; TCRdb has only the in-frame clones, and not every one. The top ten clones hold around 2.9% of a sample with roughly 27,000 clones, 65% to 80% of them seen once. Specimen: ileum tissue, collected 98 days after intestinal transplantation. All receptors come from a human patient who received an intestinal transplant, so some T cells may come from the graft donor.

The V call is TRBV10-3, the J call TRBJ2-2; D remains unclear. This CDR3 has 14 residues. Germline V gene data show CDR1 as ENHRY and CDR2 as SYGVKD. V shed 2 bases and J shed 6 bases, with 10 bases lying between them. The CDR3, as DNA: TGTGCCATCAGTGAGGGCGGATTATCCGGGGAGCTGTTTTTT. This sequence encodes CAISEGGLSGELFF.

The CDR3 loop is CASGYRGNQPQHF. The CDR3 nucleotides read TGTGCCAGCGGATACAGGGGCAATCAGCCCCAGCATTTT. V usage is TRBV5-5 and J usage is TRBJ1-5; D possibly corresponds to TRBD1 (6 bases). The germline V and J ends were trimmed by 7 bases and 2 bases, with 10 bases remaining between them. In germline, CDR1 is SGHKS, CDR2 YYEKEE (reference sequence). The CDR3 length is 13 residues.

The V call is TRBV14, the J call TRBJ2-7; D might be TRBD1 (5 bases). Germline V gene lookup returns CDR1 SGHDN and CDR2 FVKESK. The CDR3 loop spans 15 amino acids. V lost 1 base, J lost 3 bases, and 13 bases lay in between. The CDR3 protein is CASSQAAGSLYEQYF. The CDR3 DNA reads TGTGCCAGCAGCCAAGCGGCAGGGTCCCTCTACGAGCAGTACTTC.

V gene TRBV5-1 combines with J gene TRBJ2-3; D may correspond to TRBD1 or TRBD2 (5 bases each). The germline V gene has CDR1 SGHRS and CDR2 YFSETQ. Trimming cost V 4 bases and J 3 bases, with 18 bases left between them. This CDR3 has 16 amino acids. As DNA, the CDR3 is TGCGCCAGCAGCCCCGGGGTAGCCGGGGCTACAGATACGCAGTATTTT. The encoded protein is CASSPGVAGATDTQYF.

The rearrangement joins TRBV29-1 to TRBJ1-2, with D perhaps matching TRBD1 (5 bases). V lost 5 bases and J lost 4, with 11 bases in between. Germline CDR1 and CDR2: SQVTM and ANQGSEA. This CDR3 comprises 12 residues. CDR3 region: CSVSGDFYGYTF. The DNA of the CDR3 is TGCAGCGTTTCTGGGGACTTCTATGGCTACACCTTC.

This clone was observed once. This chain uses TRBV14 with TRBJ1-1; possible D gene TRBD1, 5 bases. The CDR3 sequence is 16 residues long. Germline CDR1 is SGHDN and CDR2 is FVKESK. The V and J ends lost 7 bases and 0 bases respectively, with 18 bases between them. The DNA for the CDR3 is TGTGCCAGCAAGCTAGGATCAGGGACTATGAACACTGAAGCTTTCTTT. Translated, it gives CASKLGSGTMNTEAFF. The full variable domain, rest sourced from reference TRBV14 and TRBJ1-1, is EAGVTQFPSHSVIEKGQTVTLRCDPISGHDNLYWYRRVMGKEIKFLLHFVKESKQDESGMPNNRFLAERTGGTYSTLKVQPAELEDSGVYFCASKLGSGTMNTEAFFGQGTRLTVV.

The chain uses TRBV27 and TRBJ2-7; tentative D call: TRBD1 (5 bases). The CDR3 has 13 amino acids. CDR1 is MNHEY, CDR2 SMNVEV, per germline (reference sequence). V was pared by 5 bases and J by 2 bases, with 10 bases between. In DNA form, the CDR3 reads TGTGCCAGCAGTGCCCTAGGGGCCTACGAGCAGTACTTC. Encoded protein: CASSALGAYEQYF.

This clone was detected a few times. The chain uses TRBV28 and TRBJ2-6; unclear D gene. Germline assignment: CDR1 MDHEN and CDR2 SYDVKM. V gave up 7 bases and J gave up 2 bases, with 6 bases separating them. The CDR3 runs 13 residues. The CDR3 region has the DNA TGTGCCAGCACCAGGCCTGGGGCCAACGTCCTGACTTTC. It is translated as CASTRPGANVLTF.

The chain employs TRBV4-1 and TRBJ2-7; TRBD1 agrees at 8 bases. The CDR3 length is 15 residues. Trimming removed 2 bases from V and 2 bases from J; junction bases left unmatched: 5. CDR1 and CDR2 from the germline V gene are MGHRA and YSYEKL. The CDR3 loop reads CASSQLRDRPYEQYF. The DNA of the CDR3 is TGCGCCAGCAGCCAACTCCGGGACAGGCCCTACGAGCAGTACTTC.

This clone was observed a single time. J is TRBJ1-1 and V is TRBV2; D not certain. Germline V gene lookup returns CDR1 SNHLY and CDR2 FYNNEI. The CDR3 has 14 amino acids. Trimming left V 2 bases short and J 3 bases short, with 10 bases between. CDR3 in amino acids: CASSEYAAHTEAFF. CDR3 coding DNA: TGTGCCAGCAGTGAATATGCGGCCCACACTGAAGCTTTCTTT.

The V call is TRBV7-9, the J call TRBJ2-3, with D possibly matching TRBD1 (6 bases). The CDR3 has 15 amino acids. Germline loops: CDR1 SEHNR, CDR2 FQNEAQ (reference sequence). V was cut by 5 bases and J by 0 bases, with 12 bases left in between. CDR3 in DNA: TGTGCCAGCAGCCCAGGACAGTCTAGCACAGATACGCAGTATTTT. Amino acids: CASSPGQSSTDTQYF.

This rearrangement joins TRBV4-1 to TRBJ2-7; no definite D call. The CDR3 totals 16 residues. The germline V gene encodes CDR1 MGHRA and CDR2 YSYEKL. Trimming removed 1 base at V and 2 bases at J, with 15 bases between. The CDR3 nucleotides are TGCGCCAGCAGCCAAGGCGAGCCGGGTGTAACCTACGAGCAGTACTTC. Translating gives CASSQGEPGVTYEQYF.

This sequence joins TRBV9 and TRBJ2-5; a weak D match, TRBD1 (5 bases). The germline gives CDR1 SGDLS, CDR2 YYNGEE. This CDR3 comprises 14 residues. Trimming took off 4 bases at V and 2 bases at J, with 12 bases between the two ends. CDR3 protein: CASSRTRGQETQYF. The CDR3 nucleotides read TGTGCCAGCAGCAGGACACGAGGACAAGAGACCCAGTACTTC. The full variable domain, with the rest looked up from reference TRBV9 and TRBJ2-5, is DSGVTQTPKHLITATGQRVTLRCSPRSGDLSVYWYQQSLDQGLQFLIQYYNGEERAKGNILERFSAQQFPDLHSELNLSSLELGDSALYFCASSRTRGQETQYFGPGTRLLVL.

CDR3 loop: CAWSAGNEQFF. CDR3 sequence (DNA): TGTGCCTGGAGTGCGGGAAATGAGCAGTTCTTC. The rearrangement uses TRBV30 and TRBJ2-1, with TRBD2 as a possible D gene (5 bases). The ends were cut back, 1 base at V and 7 bases at J, with 5 bases in the middle. The CDR3 extends over 11 amino acids. Germline V gene sequence: CDR1 GTSNPN, CDR2 SVGIG (reference sequence). The full variable domain, rest sourced from reference TRBV30 and TRBJ2-1, is SQTIHQWPATLVQPVGSPLSLECTVEGTSNPNLYWYRQAAGRGLQLLFYSVGIGQISSEVPQNLSASRPQDRQFILSSKKLLLSDSGFYLCAWSAGNEQFFGPGTRLTVL.

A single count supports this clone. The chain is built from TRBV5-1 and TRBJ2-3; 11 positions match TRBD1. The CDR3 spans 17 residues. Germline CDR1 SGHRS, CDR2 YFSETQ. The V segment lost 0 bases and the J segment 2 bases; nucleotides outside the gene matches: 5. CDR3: CASSLAWDRGFTDTQYF. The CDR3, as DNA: TGCGCCAGCAGCTTGGCTTGGGACAGGGGGTTCACAGATACGCAGTATTTT.

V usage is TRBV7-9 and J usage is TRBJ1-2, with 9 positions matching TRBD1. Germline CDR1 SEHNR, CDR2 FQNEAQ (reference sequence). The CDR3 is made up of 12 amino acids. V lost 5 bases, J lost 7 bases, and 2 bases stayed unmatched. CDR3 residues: CASSETGGGYTF. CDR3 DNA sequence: TGTGCCAGCAGCGAGACAGGGGGTGGCTACACCTTC.

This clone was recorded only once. CDR3 sequence reads: CASSLGTGEGPETQYF. DNA of the CDR3: TGTGCCAGCAGCTTGGGCACAGGGGAGGGTCCAGAGACCCAGTACTTC. The genes are TRBV11-2 and TRBJ2-5; D may match TRBD1 or TRBD2 (7 bases each). Germline V lookup: CDR1 SGHAT, CDR2 FQNNGV. CDR3 size: 16 residues. With 3 bases removed from V and 4 bases from J, the gap between germline ends came to 18 bases.

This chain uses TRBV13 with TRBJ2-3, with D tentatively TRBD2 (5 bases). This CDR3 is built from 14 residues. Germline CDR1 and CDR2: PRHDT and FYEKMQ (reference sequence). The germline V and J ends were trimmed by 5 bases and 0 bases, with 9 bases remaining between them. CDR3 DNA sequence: TGTGCCAGCAGCCTACTAGAGAGCACAGATACGCAGTATTTT. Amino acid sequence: CASSLLESTDTQYF.

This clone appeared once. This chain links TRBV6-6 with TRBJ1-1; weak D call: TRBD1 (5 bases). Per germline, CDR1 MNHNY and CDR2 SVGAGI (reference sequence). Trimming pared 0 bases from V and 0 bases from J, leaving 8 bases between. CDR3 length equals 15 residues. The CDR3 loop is CASSYSAGMNTEAFF. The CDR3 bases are TGTGCCAGCAGTTACTCGGCAGGGATGAACACTGAAGCTTTCTTT.

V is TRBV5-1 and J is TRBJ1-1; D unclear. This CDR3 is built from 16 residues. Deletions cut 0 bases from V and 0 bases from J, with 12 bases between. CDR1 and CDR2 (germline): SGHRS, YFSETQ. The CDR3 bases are TGCGCCAGCAGCTTGGGACACCGAGTGTTGAACACTGAAGCTTTCTTT. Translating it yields CASSLGHRVLNTEAFF.

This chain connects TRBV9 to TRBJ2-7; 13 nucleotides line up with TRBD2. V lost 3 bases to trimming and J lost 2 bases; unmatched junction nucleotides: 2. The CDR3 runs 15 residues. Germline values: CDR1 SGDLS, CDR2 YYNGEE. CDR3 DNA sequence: TGTGCCAGCAGCGATGGGACTAGCGGGGCCTACGAGCAGTACTTC. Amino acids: CASSDGTSGAYEQYF.

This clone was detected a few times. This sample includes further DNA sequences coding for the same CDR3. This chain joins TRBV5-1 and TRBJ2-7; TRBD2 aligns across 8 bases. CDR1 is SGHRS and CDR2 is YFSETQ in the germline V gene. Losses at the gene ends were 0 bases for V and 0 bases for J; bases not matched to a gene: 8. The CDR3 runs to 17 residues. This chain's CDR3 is CASSLAGGGPASYEQYF. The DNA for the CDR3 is TGCGCCAGCAGCTTGGCCGGGGGGGGTCCCGCCTCCTACGAGCAGTACTTC. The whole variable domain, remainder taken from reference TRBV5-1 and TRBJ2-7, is KAGVTQTPRYLIKTRGQQVTLSCSPISGHRSVSWYQQTPGQGLQFLFEYFSETQRNKGNFPGRFSGRQFSNSRSEMNVSTLELGDSALYLCASSLAGGGPASYEQYFGPGTRLTVT.

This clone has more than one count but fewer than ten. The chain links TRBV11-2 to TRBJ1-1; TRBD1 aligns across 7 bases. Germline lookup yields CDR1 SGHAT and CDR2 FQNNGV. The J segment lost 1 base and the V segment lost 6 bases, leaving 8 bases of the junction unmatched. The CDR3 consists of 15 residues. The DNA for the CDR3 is TGTGCCAGCAGTTCCAACAGGGGAGGGAACACTGAAGCTTTCTTT. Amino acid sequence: CASSSNRGGNTEAFF.

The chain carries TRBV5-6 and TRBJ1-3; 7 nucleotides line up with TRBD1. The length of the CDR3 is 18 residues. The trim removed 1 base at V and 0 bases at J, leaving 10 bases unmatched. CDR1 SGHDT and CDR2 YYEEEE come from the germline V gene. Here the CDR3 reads CASSLKGATTFSGNTIYF. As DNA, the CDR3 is TGTGCCAGCAGCTTGAAGGGGGCTACTACCTTCTCTGGAAACACCATATATTTT.

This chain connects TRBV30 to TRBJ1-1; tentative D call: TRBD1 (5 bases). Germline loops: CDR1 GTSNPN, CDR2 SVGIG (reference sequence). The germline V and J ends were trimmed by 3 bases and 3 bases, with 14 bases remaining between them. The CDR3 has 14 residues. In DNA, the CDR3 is TGTGCCTGGAGCTTCGGGGGATTAGACACTGAAGCTTTCTTT. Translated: CAWSFGGLDTEAFF.

The CDR3 loop reads CASSLARWDTEAFF. The CDR3 nucleotides read TGTGCCAGCAGCTTGGCCAGATGGGACACTGAAGCTTTCTTT. This sequence joins TRBV13 and TRBJ1-1; D not resolved. From germline, CDR1 is PRHDT and CDR2 FYEKMQ (reference sequence). Trimming cost V 3 bases and J 3 bases, with 11 bases left between them. The CDR3 covers 14 residues.